A single sample is the source of the 14 T cell receptor beta chains below, sequenced in a study of shared clonotypes between healthy human individuals. Sequencing was performed with immunoSEQ multiplex PCR; in TCRdb, only in-frame clones are kept and a portion is missing. The sample holds fewer than 3 million clones, 80% to 95% seen once. The source material was naive CD4+ T cells from PBMCs. The subset: CD45RA+ positively selected. These receptors were obtained from a man aged 18 to 29 in good health. Some clones in this sample may be carry-over from other donors' samples.

CDR3 in amino acids: CATSKGSLTPEAFF. The CDR3 DNA follows: TGTGCCACCAGCAAGGGGTCGCTGACCCCTGAAGCTTTCTTT. The chain employs TRBV15 and TRBJ1-1, with D maybe TRBD1 (5 bases). Germline V gene lookup returns CDR1 LNHNV and CDR2 YYDKDF (reference sequence). Trimming removed 4 bases from V and 6 bases from J, with 15 bases in between. CDR3 size: 14 residues.

The chain uses TRBV5-1 and TRBJ2-7; D might be TRBD2 (6 bases). Trimming stripped 3 bases from V and 6 bases from J, with 16 bases between. CDR1 and CDR2 (germline): SGHRS, YFSETQ. The CDR3 has 14 amino acids. In DNA form, the CDR3 reads TGCGCCAGCAGCTCGGGCGGGACTCCCAGCGAGCAGTACTTC. This encodes CASSSGGTPSEQYF.

Concerning this clone: This specimen includes other DNA sequences encoding the same CDR3. This chain links TRBV9 with TRBJ2-3, with TRBD1 as a possible D gene (6 bases). V was shortened by 0 bases and J by 3 bases, with 8 bases between the two germline ends. Germline CDR1 reads SGDLS; CDR2 reads YYNGEE. The length of the CDR3 is 14 residues. The DNA of the CDR3 is TGTGCCAGCAGCGTAGCGAGGGGGACAGATACGCAGTATTTT. Translation: CASSVARGTDTQYF. Filled out from reference TRBV9 and TRBJ2-3, the complete variable domain reads DSGVTQTPKHLITATGQRVTLRCSPRSGDLSVYWYQQSLDQGLQFLIQYYNGEERAKGNILERFSAQQFPDLHSELNLSSLELGDSALYFCASSVARGTDTQYFGPGTRLTVL.

The V call is TRBV10-1, the J call TRBJ2-1; TRBD2 aligns across 14 bases. The CDR3 is 19 amino acids. V lost 0 bases to trimming and J lost 8 bases; unmatched junction nucleotides: 12. Germline V gene data show CDR1 as WNHNN and CDR2 as SYGVQD (reference sequence). CDR3 in DNA: TGCGCCAGCAGTGAGTCGGGCTCGACTAGCGGGAGGGAGGTGGATGAGCAGTTCTTC. Encoded protein: CASSESGSTSGREVDEQFF.

The chain has TRBV11-1 and TRBJ2-1, with 11 bases fitting TRBD2. This CDR3 comprises 17 residues. Germline loops: CDR1 SGHAT, CDR2 FQDESV (reference sequence). V shed 4 bases, J shed 0 bases, and the junction held 5 bases outside the gene matches. The CDR3 DNA reads as TGTGCCAGCAGCTATCTAGCGGGAGGCGTCTCCTACAATGAGCAGTTCTTC. It specifies CASSYLAGGVSYNEQFF.

The chain carries TRBV5-5 and TRBJ2-5; no clear D. Germline V CDR1 and CDR2: SGHKS, YYEKEE (reference sequence). The CDR3 has 11 residues. With 4 bases removed from V and 5 bases from J, the gap between germline ends came to 6 bases. The CDR3 DNA sequence: TGTGCCAGCAGCCCCGCGGAGACCCAGTACTTC. It encodes CASSPAETQYF. Together with reference TRBV5-5 and TRBJ2-5, the CDR3 gives the full variable domain: DAGVTQSPTHLIKTRGQQVTLRCSPISGHKSVSWYQQVLGQGPQFIFQYYEKEERGRGNFPDRFSARQFPNYSSELNVNALLLGDSALYLCASSPAETQYFGPGTRLLVL.

The chain joins TRBV10-1 to TRBJ1-3, with D hard to call. The V end lost 11 bases, the J end lost 0 bases, and 8 bases lay between the germline ends. Germline CDR1 WNHNN, CDR2 SYGVQD (reference sequence). The CDR3 is 12 residues long. The CDR3 DNA sequence: TGCGCCGCACTCCCCTCTGGAAACACCATATATTTT. Translation gives CAALPSGNTIYF.

A note on this clone: Other nucleotide sequences in the sample specify the same CDR3. This chain links TRBV15 with TRBJ2-2, with D tentatively TRBD1 or TRBD2 (6 bases each). Germline CDR1 is LNHNV and CDR2 is YYDKDF (reference sequence). The CDR3 is made up of 14 amino acids. V lost 0 bases, J lost 6 bases, and 8 bases lay in between. The CDR3 loop reads CATSRDRGAGELFF. The DNA for the CDR3 is TGTGCCACCAGCAGAGATAGGGGGGCCGGGGAGCTGTTTTTT.

This chain links TRBV11-3 with TRBJ2-5; 9 bases are shared with TRBD1. Germline loops: CDR1 SGHNT, CDR2 YENEEA. There are 16 residues in the CDR3. After removal of 5 bases from V and 0 bases from J, the junction contained 7 bases not matched to a gene. CDR3 DNA: TGTGCCAGCAGCCTTACCGGGACAGGGAACCAAGAGACCCAGTACTTC. Translation gives CASSLTGTGNQETQYF.

This clone was recorded only once. The sample holds other DNA sequences that translate to the same CDR3. V and J are TRBV5-1 and TRBJ2-2; D gene ambiguous. V was shortened by 0 bases and J by 5 bases, with 11 bases between the two germline ends. CDR1 SGHRS and CDR2 YFSETQ come from the germline V gene. The CDR3 is 15 residues long. The CDR3 DNA reads TGCGCCAGCAGCTTGGTAGGGTTAAGGACCGGGGAGCTGTTTTTT. Protein: CASSLVGLRTGELFF.

CDR3 DNA: TGTGCCAGCAGCCCGGACAGGGATAAAGATACGCAGTATTTT. Its translation is CASSPDRDKDTQYF. The rearrangement uses TRBV11-2 and TRBJ2-3; 8 nucleotides align to TRBD1. The J segment lost 5 bases and the V segment lost 5 bases, leaving 6 bases of the junction unmatched. This CDR3 has 14 amino acids. Germline values: CDR1 SGHAT, CDR2 FQNNGV. Full variable domain (missing parts from reference TRBV11-2 and TRBJ2-3): EAGVAQSPRYKIIEKRQSVAFWCNPISGHATLYWYQQILGQGPKLLIQFQNNGVVDDSQLPKDRFSAERLKGVDSTLKIQPAKLEDSAVYLCASSPDRDKDTQYFGPGTRLTVL.

This clone was counted only a few times. The chain links TRBV6-1 to TRBJ2-6; 9 positions match TRBD1. V dropped 4 bases and J dropped 4; count of bases not matched to a gene: 8. Germline V CDR1 and CDR2: MNHNS, SASEGT. The CDR3 sequence is 17 residues long. The CDR3 DNA is TGTGCCAGCAGTGCTCTCCGGACAGGGGCCGGGGCCAACGTCCTGACTTTC. Protein sequence: CASSALRTGAGANVLTF.

The chain is built from TRBV7-2 and TRBJ1-3; D may be TRBD1 (5 bases). Per the germline V gene, CDR1 is SGHTA and CDR2 is FQGNSA. The germline V and J ends were trimmed by 4 bases and 8 bases, with 18 bases remaining between them. The CDR3 runs 15 residues. The DNA for the CDR3 is TGTGCCAGCAGCTCTAGGGCAGGGTCCCTCGACACCATATATTTT. Residues: CASSSRAGSLDTIYF.

The CDR3 is CASSLNPGLAQTQYF. The CDR3 DNA follows: TGCGCCAGCAGCTTAAATCCGGGACTAGCTCAGACCCAGTACTTC. V and J are TRBV5-1 and TRBJ2-5, with TRBD2 matching 9 bases. The CDR3 is 15 residues long. Unmatched junction bases numbered 8, after V lost 2 bases and J lost 6 bases. Germline loops: CDR1 SGHRS, CDR2 YFSETQ.